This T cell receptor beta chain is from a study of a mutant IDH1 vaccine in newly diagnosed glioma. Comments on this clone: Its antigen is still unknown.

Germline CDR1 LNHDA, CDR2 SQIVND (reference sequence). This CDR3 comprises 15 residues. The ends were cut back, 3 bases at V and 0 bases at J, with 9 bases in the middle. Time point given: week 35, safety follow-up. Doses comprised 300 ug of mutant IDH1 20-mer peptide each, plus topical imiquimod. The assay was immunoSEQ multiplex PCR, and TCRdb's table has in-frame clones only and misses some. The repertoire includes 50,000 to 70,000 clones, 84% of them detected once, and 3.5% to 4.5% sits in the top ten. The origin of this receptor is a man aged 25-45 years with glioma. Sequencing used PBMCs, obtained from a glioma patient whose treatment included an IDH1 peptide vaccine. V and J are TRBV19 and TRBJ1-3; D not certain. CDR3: CASSIWNYSGNTIYF. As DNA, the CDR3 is TGTGCCAGTAGTATCTGGAACTACTCTGGAAACACCATATATTTT.